The T cell receptor beta chain described here comes from a study of cytomegalovirus exposure and HLA in healthy donors. Study-level background: When 350 to 400 donors were genotyped, roughly four fifths of them were found to fall in the Caucasian-associated ancestry cluster.

Use of 60 Vbeta and 13 Jbeta primers characterized the PCR. Original data processing: There were 70 million to 95 million unique TCR beta chains by a later count, and approximately 10 million of them were shared. Repertoires were generated with immunoSEQ multiplex PCR, while TCRdb's copy carries only in-frame clones and drops some. D and trimming were read from the DNA, whereas the V and J calls and clone size are those reported in that table. This repertoire includes some 67,000 clones. The V gene's germline CDR1 is SGDLS and CDR2 YYNGEE. This CDR3 is built from 15 residues. V was pared by 3 bases and J by 4 bases, with 13 bases between. Comment on this clone: Other nucleotide sequences in the sample specify the same CDR3.

This TCR was sampled from a woman in her 30s in good health and CMV-seronegative. The V and J genes are TRBV9 and TRBJ1-4; D unclear. The sample taken for sequencing was PBMCs. The CDR3 reads CASSERAAGNEKLFF. CDR3 sequence (DNA): TGTGCCAGCAGCGAACGGGCCGCGGGTAATGAAAAACTGTTTTTT.